The clone carrying this T cell receptor (beta chain) was seen only a few times. Antigen specificity is unknown. This entry comes from a study of blood T cells in healthy people across ages. PCR was performed a second time for about 7 to 11 cycles using a sample-barcoded 5' primer and a J-beta primer mix. TCRdb analysed the 5' RACE reads with MiXCR anew, one entry per CDR3 protein. The sample has about 1.7 million distinct CDR3 sequences, 28% seen once. Trimming shortened V by 5 bases and J by 4 bases, and 9 bases separated the two germline ends. The CDR3 sequence is 13 residues long. Germline CDR1 reads SNHLY; CDR2 reads FYNNEI. Notes on the study in general: The long-lived group displayed more naive CD4+ cells, plus higher diversity, than the aged donors did. Observed TCR beta diversity per million T cells went down as age went up. This fall followed a roughly linear course with age.

Source material: blood. V gene TRBV2 combines with J gene TRBJ1-5, with D maybe TRBD1 (6 bases). This sequence was found in a woman in her twenties or thirties in good health. The CDR3 DNA is TGTGCCAGCAGTACAGGGATAAATCAGCCCCAGCATTTT. Translation gives CASSTGINQPQHF.